These 9 T cell receptor beta chains were all obtained from the same sample, sequenced in a study of technical replicates of blood from a handful of donors. The repertoire was sequenced with immunoSEQ multiplex PCR; TCRdb's copy has only in-frame clones and lacks some. The data contain roughly 68,000 clones, 80% to 95% of them singletons. Specimen: PBMCs. These receptors all come from a human donor in good health. Some clones in this sample may be carry-over from other donors' samples.

The chain's CDR3 is CASSSYLQGVGTNEKLFF. The CDR3 nucleotides read TGTGCCAGCAGCTCCTATTTACAGGGGGTGGGGACTAATGAAAAACTGTTTTTT. The J gene is TRBJ1-4, the V gene TRBV11-2; 8 positions agree with TRBD1. With V trimmed by 4 bases and J by 2 bases, 12 bases remained unmatched. The CDR3 loop spans 18 amino acids. CDR1 SGHAT and CDR2 FQNNGV come from the germline V gene. The complete variable domain, with remaining parts taken from reference TRBV11-2 and TRBJ1-4, reads EAGVAQSPRYKIIEKRQSVAFWCNPISGHATLYWYQQILGQGPKLLIQFQNNGVVDDSQLPKDRFSAERLKGVDSTLKIQPAKLEDSAVYLCASSSYLQGVGTNEKLFFGSGTQLSVL.

The chain recombines TRBV7-2 with TRBJ1-2; TRBD1 might be the D (5 bases). The CDR3 has 16 amino acids. Trimming removed 0 bases at V and 2 bases at J, with 13 bases between. CDR1 is SGHTA, CDR2 FQGNSA, per germline. The CDR3 spells CASSLAFSGVNYGYTF. CDR3 DNA: TGTGCCAGCAGCTTAGCATTTTCGGGGGTCAACTATGGCTACACCTTC.

This sequence joins TRBV15 and TRBJ2-1; possible D gene TRBD2, 5 bases. The V end was cut by 1 base, the J end by 3 bases, with 10 bases between. Germline loops: CDR1 LNHNV, CDR2 YYDKDF (reference sequence). The CDR3 sequence is 15 residues long. CDR3 protein: CATSRGSGDYNEQFF. CDR3 nucleotide sequence: TGTGCCACCAGCAGAGGATCCGGGGACTACAATGAGCAGTTCTTC.

The chain combines TRBV6-1 with TRBJ2-2; 8 bases agree with TRBD2. This CDR3 contains 14 residues. Per the germline V gene, CDR1 is MNHNS and CDR2 is SASEGT. The V gene end was trimmed by 8 bases and the J gene end by 5 bases; junction bases not matched to a gene: 7. CDR3 in DNA: TGTGCCAGCCGGCCAAGCGGGGGTACCGGGGAGCTGTTTTTT. Translation gives CASRPSGGTGELFF.

The CDR3 DNA follows: TGTGCCACCGGACTAGCGGGGTCCCACACCGGGGAGCTGTTTTTT. It codes for CATGLAGSHTGELFF. The chain links TRBV10-3 to TRBJ2-2, with 12 nucleotides matching TRBD2. This CDR3 is built from 15 residues. The germline CDR1 and CDR2 sequences are ENHRY and SYGVKD. After removal of 10 bases from V and 3 bases from J, the junction contained 6 bases not matched to a gene.

CDR3 sequence (DNA): TGTGCCAGCAGCTTCCAGGGAGGGGTGAACACTGAAGCTTTCTTT. Translated, it gives CASSFQGGVNTEAFF. The genes are TRBV7-9 and TRBJ1-1; D is perhaps TRBD1 (5 bases). V was cut by 3 bases and J by 0 bases, with 11 bases left in between. This CDR3 contains 15 residues. Per germline, CDR1 SEHNR and CDR2 FQNEAQ (reference sequence).

CDR3 loop: CASRNTGGFYNEQFF. The CDR3 DNA is TGTGCCAGCAGAAACACAGGGGGCTTCTACAATGAGCAGTTCTTC. This chain links TRBV2 with TRBJ2-1, with 9 bases identical to TRBD1. The CDR3 sequence is 15 residues long. From germline, CDR1 is SNHLY and CDR2 FYNNEI. V lost 6 bases and J lost 3; bases outside the gene matches: 6.

The chain recombines TRBV7-2 with TRBJ2-1, with 10 bases fitting TRBD2. V was pared by 1 base and J by 8 bases, with 14 bases of the junction left unmatched. The CDR3 covers 18 residues. CDR1 SGHTA and CDR2 FQGNSA come from the germline V gene. CDR3 residues: CASSLGPRGLAGVDEQFF. CDR3 nucleotides: TGTGCCAGCAGCTTAGGCCCCCGGGGGCTAGCGGGAGTGGATGAGCAGTTCTTC. Looking up the rest from reference TRBV7-2 and TRBJ2-1 gives the full variable domain: GAGVSQSPSNKVTEKGKDVELRCDPISGHTALYWYRQSLGQGLEFLIYFQGNSAPDKSGLPSDRFSAERTGGSVSTLTIQRTQQEDSAVYLCASSLGPRGLAGVDEQFFGPGTRLTVL.

V and J are TRBV7-3 and TRBJ2-3; 11 bases match TRBD2. The CDR3 spans 15 residues. Trimming at V came to 4 bases and at J to 6 bases, leaving 6 bases not matched to a gene. Per the germline V gene, CDR1 is SGHTA and CDR2 is FQGTGA. The CDR3 bases are TGTGCCAGCAGCTCTATAGCGGGGGGGCCCGATACGCAGTATTTT. This sequence encodes CASSSIAGGPDTQYF.